The source of this T cell receptor (beta chain) is a study of blood T cell repertoires in COVID-19. Study in general: The origin of the acute and convalescent COVID-19 samples was the United States, Italy and Spain.

Germline CDR1 is SGHKS and CDR2 is YYEKEE (reference sequence). Losses at the gene ends were 4 bases for V and 0 bases for J; bases not matched to a gene: 0. This CDR3 region has 13 residues. Living in about two dozen US areas, the participants were between 18 and 89 years of age. Exposed enrollees had met someone with a PCR-confirmed or clinician-diagnosed COVID-19 case at some point within the 2 weeks before study entry. Assay used: immunoSEQ multiplex PCR; TCRdb lists only in-frame clones, some missing. Altogether 200,000 to 250,000 clones are present, 90% being singletons, with the ten largest covering approximately 15%. This clone was observed once.

Sequencing was carried out using PBMCs or T cells enriched from blood (not recorded which). The sequence came from a man aged 25 to 40 who had been exposed to COVID-19. V and J are TRBV5-5 and TRBJ2-7; 8 bases map to TRBD1. CDR3 in DNA: TGTGCCAGCAGCCAGGGGGCCTCCTACGAGCAGTACTTC. It translates to CASSQGASYEQYF.